The present TCR beta chain was sequenced within a study of cytomegalovirus exposure and HLA in healthy donors. Concerning this clone: Its antigen is still unknown.

CDR1 and CDR2 (germline): WSHSY, SAAADI. The CDR3 sequence is 14 residues long. V was clipped by 7 bases and J by 1 base; unmatched bases: 6. Broader study findings: A later analysis found that most CMV-associated TCR beta chains appeared HLA-restricted.

The PCR employed 60 Vbeta primers together with 13 Jbeta primers. Using immunoSEQ multiplex PCR, the repertoire was profiled, and TCRdb retains in-frame clones only, with some absent. Of about 99,000 clones listed, 60% to 80% were seen once; the top ten hold about 5.3%. Specimen: PBMCs. The TCR sequence derives from a man aged 55-75 years in good health and CMV-seropositive. The chain carries TRBV10-2 and TRBJ1-1; TRBD1 agrees at 7 bases. The CDR3 coding sequence is TGCGCCAGCATCGCGACAGGGCAGAACACTGAAGCTTTCTTT. This sequence encodes CASIATGQNTEAFF.